This TCR beta chain comes out of a study of T cell responses to AZD1222 COVID-19 vaccine. A remark on this clone: Its antigen remains unidentified.

Notes on the study in general: At baseline, just a handful of AZD1222 recipients tested seropositive.

Trimming pared 4 bases from V and 6 bases from J, leaving 17 bases between. This CDR3 contains 15 residues. Germline V CDR1 and CDR2: SGHKS, YYEKEE (reference sequence). This table comes from immunoSEQ multiplex PCR, and its TCRdb copy is limited to in-frame clones, with some not included. Here the sample spans 140,000 to 150,000 clones, around 91% being singletons. The receptor was derived from an adult in good health. The chain is built from TRBV5-5 and TRBJ2-1; D might be TRBD2 (6 bases). Here the sequenced sample was peripheral blood, taken on day 0 of AZD1222 vaccination. The CDR3, as DNA: TGTGCCAGCAGCCCCCCCGGCGGGGAAAGCAATGAGCAGTTCTTC. This gives the protein CASSPPGGESNEQFF.